The T cell receptor beta chain under discussion was sequenced for a study of T cell repertoires in cytomegalovirus infection. Study summary: Public signatures in TCR beta pointed to CMV infection and matching HLA type. Study observations and caveats: Based on cumulative public TCR beta family frequency, carriers of CMV plus the relevant HLA were identified. In two of eight donors, the top clonotype was HLA-C-restricted CMV-specific.

A single record per CDR3 protein comes from TCRdb applying MiXCR to the reads. The table records about 740,000 distinct CDR3 sequences, approximately 40% of them present only once. The J segment lost 7 bases and the V segment lost 2 bases, leaving 6 bases of the junction unmatched. Germline CDR1 reads SGHTA; CDR2 reads FQGNSA. CDR3 length equals 15 residues. On this clonotype: As yet, its antigen is unknown.

The chain carries TRBV7-2 and TRBJ2-7, with 12 bases that match TRBD1. Material: PBMCs. The receptor's source is a human donor in good health (CMV status not recorded). Some clones in this sample may be carry-over from other donors' samples. CDR3 coding DNA: TGTGCCAGCAGCTTAAGGTGGGACAGGGGGCAGGAGCAGTACTTC. Translating it yields CASSLRWDRGQEQYF.